This is a list of T cell receptor beta chains from one sample in a study of CDR3 diversity in severe acne. Using its own MiXCR run on the PCR reads, TCRdb lists one record per CDR3 protein. Seen here are around 100,000 distinct CDR3 sequences, 51% observed once, and the top ten hold roughly 12%. Material: blood. The receptors derive from a male donor with acne. Each CDR3 is given with its conserved first and last residue. A D gene is named only where the DNA matches it firmly. Not all rows give a size; the values are once, few, many and, for expanded clones, a class.

cdr3_length	v_call	d_call	clone_size	j_call	cdr3_nt	cdr3_aa
16	TRBV7-9	TRBD2	NA	TRBJ2-7	TGTGCCAGCAGCTTCGGACTAGCTGTCAGAGCGGGCGAGCAGTACTTC	CASSFGLAVRAGEQYF
14	TRBV7-6	NA	many	TRBJ2-7	TGTGCCAGCAGCTTAGCGGGGCTTGGGAACGAGCAGTACTTC	CASSLAGLGNEQYF
12	TRBV9	NA	NA	TRBJ1-4	TGTGCCAGCAGCGGAGGAGAAAATGGCCTGTTTTTT	CASSGGENGLFF
16	TRBV10-3	TRBD1	NA	TRBJ2-5	TGTGCCATCAGTGTCACCGGGACAGTAGACCAAGAGACCCAGTACTTC	CAISVTGTVDQETQYF
13	TRBV2	NA	once	TRBJ1-1	TGTGCCAGCATGGACGAGGGGGACGATGAAGCTTTCTTT	CASMDEGDDEAFF
15	TRBV5-1	TRBD1	many	TRBJ2-7	TGCGCCAGCAGCTCCCCCGGGACAGGGACCTACGAGCAGTACTTC	CASSSPGTGTYEQYF
15	TRBV5-1	NA	NA	TRBJ1-1	TGTGCCAGCAGCCAATTCCAGGGAGGGAACACTGAAGCTTTCTTT	CASSQFQGGNTEAFF
16	TRBV25-1	TRBD1	once	TRBJ1-2	TGTGCCAGCAGCCATGACCGGGACAGGGTTCGCTATGGCTACACCTTC	CASSHDRDRVRYGYTF
14	TRBV12-3/TRBV12-4	TRBD2	NA	TRBJ2-5	TGTGCCAGCGGGGCTAGCGGGGAACAAGAGACCCAGTACTTC	CASGASGEQETQYF
15	TRBV10-3	TRBD2	NA	TRBJ2-7	TGTGCCAGCAGCCCTGGTCAGCGGCCGGGGGGAGAGCAGTACTTC	CASSPGQRPGGEQYF
15	TRBV6-4	TRBD2	many	TRBJ2-3	TGTGCCAGCAGCGGGACTAGCGGGGGCACAGATACGCAGTATTTT	CASSGTSGGTDTQYF
14	TRBV19	NA	NA	TRBJ2-6	TGTGCCAGTGCCTGGGGGGCTGGGGCCAACGTCCTGACTTTC	CASAWGAGANVLTF
16	TRBV25-1	TRBD1	NA	TRBJ2-5	TGTGCCAGCAGTGCTCTGGGACAGAAGTACCAAGAGACCCAGTACTTC	CASSALGQKYQETQYF
14	TRBV6-5	NA	many	TRBJ1-2	TGTGCCAGCAGTTTGGGTCCGGCTAACTATGGCTACACCTTC	CASSLGPANYGYTF
22	TRBV7-2	TRBD2	few	TRBJ2-7	TGTGCCAGCAGCATCGCGCGGGGGAGACTAGCGGGAGCCCCATGCGTCAACTACGAGCAGTACTTC	CASSIARGRLAGAPCVNYEQYF